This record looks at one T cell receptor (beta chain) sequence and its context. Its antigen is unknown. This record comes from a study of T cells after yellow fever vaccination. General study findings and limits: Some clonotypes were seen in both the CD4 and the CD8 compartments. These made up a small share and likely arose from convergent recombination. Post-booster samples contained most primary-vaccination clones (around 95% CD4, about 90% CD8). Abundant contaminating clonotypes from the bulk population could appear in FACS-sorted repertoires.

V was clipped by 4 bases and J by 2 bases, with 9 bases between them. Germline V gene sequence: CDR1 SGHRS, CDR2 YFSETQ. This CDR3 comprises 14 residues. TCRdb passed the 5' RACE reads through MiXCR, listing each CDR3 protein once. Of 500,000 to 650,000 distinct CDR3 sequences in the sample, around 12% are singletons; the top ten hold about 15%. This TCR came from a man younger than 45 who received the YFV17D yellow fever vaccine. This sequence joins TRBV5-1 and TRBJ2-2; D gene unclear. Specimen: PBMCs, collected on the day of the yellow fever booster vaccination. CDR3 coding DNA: TGCGCCAGCAGCGCGGACCCAAACACCGGGGAGCTGTTTTTT. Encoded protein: CASSADPNTGELFF.